The 14 T cell receptor beta chains below all came from one sample that was sequenced in a study of T cell clonality in common variable immunodeficiency. The assay was immunoSEQ multiplex PCR, and TCRdb's table has in-frame clones only and misses some. The sample holds approximately 81,000 clones, and no clone turns up only once. The material sequenced was peripheral blood mononuclear cells. These receptors were obtained from a person between 18 and 75 years old in good health.

This clone was picked up many times. The read stops 3 residues short of the end of the CDR3; the missing end is completed from the germline J gene. The rearrangement uses TRBV10-1 and TRBJ1-6; maybe TRBD1 (5 bases). V was shortened by 0 bases and J by 7 bases, with 13 bases between the two germline ends. The CDR3 runs 16 residues. Per the germline V gene, CDR1 is WNHNN and CDR2 is SYGVQD (reference sequence). CDR3 sequence reads: CASSESRGAGNSPLHF. The sequenced CDR3 bases are TGCGCCAGCAGTGAGTCAAGGGGCGCCGGGAATTCACCC.

A few counts support this clone. The read terminates 3 residues ahead of where the CDR3 ends, so the germline J gene completes it. The gene calls are TRBV6-2 or TRBV6-3 and TRBJ2-1; 12 positions agree with TRBD2. V shed 6 bases and J 8 bases; nucleotides not matched to a gene: 8. The CDR3 spans 15 residues. The germline gives CDR1 MNHEY, CDR2 SVGEGT. CDR3: CASRPGTSGPYEQFF. Incomplete CDR3 DNA: TGTGCCAGCAGACCCGGGACTAGCGGGCCCTATGAG.

The table lists this clone with many counts. Sequencing ends 3 residues short of the CDR3 end; the germline J gene provides the rest. The chain combines TRBV20-1 with TRBJ1-3; TRBD1 is a possible D gene (5 bases). V was clipped by 5 bases and J by 0 bases, with 11 bases between them. The germline gives CDR1 DFQATT, CDR2 SNEGSKA (reference sequence). CDR3 length equals 14 residues. The sequenced CDR3 bases are TGCAGTGCTCGTGACAGTCTCTCTGGAAACACC. Protein product: CSARDSLSGNT. The CDR3 in its entirety is CSARDSLSGNTIYF.

This clone was recorded many times. The read ends 3 residues early relative to the CDR3; the germline J gene fills the gap. The gene calls are TRBV7-9 and TRBJ2-7, with 7 bases that match TRBD2. CDR3 size: 15 residues. Losses at the gene ends were 5 bases for V and 0 bases for J; bases not matched to a gene: 7. In germline, CDR1 is SEHNR, CDR2 FQNEAQ (reference sequence). Partial CDR3 DNA: TGTGCCAGCAGCGGAACTAGCGAGAGCTCCTACGAG. Amino acid sequence: CASSGTSESSYE. The entire CDR3 is CASSGTSESSYEQYF.

This clone was picked up many times. The CDR3 end is not reached by the read, which stops 3 residues before it; the germline J gene fills it in. The chain links TRBV7-2 to TRBJ2-7; 9 bases line up with TRBD2. Germline V lookup: CDR1 SGHTA, CDR2 FQGNSA. The CDR3 contains 14 residues. Trimming at V came to 5 bases and at J to 6 bases, leaving 8 bases not matched to a gene. CDR3: CASSRGLAKGEQYF. The CDR3 bases that were read are TGTGCCAGCAGCCGCGGACTAGCGAAGGGCGAG. The variable domain in full, with the rest retrieved from reference TRBV7-2 and TRBJ2-7, is GAGVSQSPSNKVTEKGKDVELRCDPISGHTALYWYRQSLGQGLEFLIYFQGNSAPDKSGLPSDRFSAERTGGSVSTLTIQRTQQEDSAVYLCASSRGLAKGEQYFGPGTRLTVT.

This clone occurred many times. The CDR3 extends 3 residues past the end of the read, so its final part is completed from the germline J gene. The rearrangement links TRBV7-2 to TRBJ2-2, with D hard to call. Germline V gene sequence: CDR1 SGHTA, CDR2 FQGNSA. This CDR3 region has 13 residues. The V gene lost 5 bases and the J gene lost 8 bases, with 12 bases spanning the gap. CDR3 protein: CASSPHLAGELFF. Incomplete CDR3 DNA: TGTGCCAGCAGCCCCCATCTTGCGGGGGAG.

This clone showed up many times. A junction boundary mismatches the germline segment, possibly from a read error. The CDR3 end falls 3 residues outside the read, so it is completed with the germline J gene. The chain carries TRBV7-7 and TRBJ2-5; D gene uncertain. Germline CDR1 is SSHAT and CDR2 is FNYEAQ (reference sequence). This CDR3 is built from 14 residues. The CDR3 loop is CASSLPGSQETQYF. The covered CDR3 bases are TGTGCTAGCAGCTTACCCGGTTCTCAAGAGACC.

This clone was counted many times. The read falls 3 residues short of the CDR3 end, and the missing part is taken from the germline J gene. This sequence joins TRBV19 and TRBJ2-3; tentative D call: TRBD2 (6 bases). V lost 1 base and J lost 1, with 9 bases in between. This CDR3 spans 15 amino acids. CDR1 is LNHDA and CDR2 is SQIVND in the germline V gene (reference sequence). The CDR3 reads CASSIGERGTDTQYF. The CDR3 bases that were read are TGTGCCAGTAGTATAGGGGAGCGGGGCACAGATACG.

The sample holds many counts of this clone. The CDR3 extends 3 residues past the end of the read, so its final part is completed from the germline J gene. The chain is built from TRBV5-1 and TRBJ2-6; TRBD1 aligns across 12 bases. The CDR3 is made up of 17 amino acids. Germline V gene sequence: CDR1 SGHRS, CDR2 YFSETQ. Trimming removed 7 bases from V and 2 bases from J; junction bases left unmatched: 7. CDR3 bases read: TGCGCCAGCTCAACCGGGACAGGGGGCGCTGGGGCCAACGTC. Translated, it gives CASSTGTGGAGANV. The full CDR3 reads CASSTGTGGAGANVLTF.

This clone has more than one count but fewer than ten. The CDR3 is cut off 3 residues early in the read; its end comes from the germline J gene. This sequence joins TRBV7-6 and TRBJ2-7, with 9 bases lining up with TRBD2. This CDR3 is 17 amino acids long. V trimming: 4 bases; J trimming: 4 bases; junction bases outside the gene matches: 14. CDR1 and CDR2 (germline): SGHVS, FNYEAQ. CDR3 DNA (partial): TGTGCCAGCAGCTCACGCGCGGGAGGGCCGAACTGGTACGAG. Protein: CASSSRAGGPNWYE. The full CDR3 reads CASSSRAGGPNWYEQYF.

This clone has at least ten counts. The CDR3 is cut off 3 residues early in the read; its end comes from the germline J gene. The chain recombines TRBV20-1 with TRBJ2-5; a weak D match, TRBD2 (5 bases). V was cut by 3 bases and J by 3 bases, with 20 bases left in between. Germline CDR1 is DFQATT and CDR2 is SNEGSKA (reference sequence). The CDR3 loop spans 16 amino acids. The CDR3 region is CSASPGSDLLKETQYF. The CDR3 DNA, read in part, is TGCAGTGCTAGCCCGGGGAGTGACCTCCTGAAAGAGACC.

Of note for this clone: Mismatch with germline at one junction end may stem from a read error. The observed sequence ends 3 residues before the CDR3 terminus, with the missing tail filled in from the germline J gene. Other DNA sequences from this sample encode an identical CDR3 as well. The V gene is TRBV7-7, the J gene TRBJ2-3; 9 positions match TRBD2. CDR1 SSHAT and CDR2 FNYEAQ come from the germline V gene (reference sequence). The CDR3 contains 13 residues. The CDR3 DNA, read in part, is TGCGCTAGCAGCGCTAGCGGGACCAATACG. Its translation is CASSASGTNT. The entire CDR3 protein reads CASSASGTNTQYF.

This clone appeared many times. The DNA ends 3 residues before the CDR3 does, and the rest of the CDR3 is filled in from the germline J gene. This sequence joins TRBV14 and TRBJ2-3; 11 nucleotides agree with TRBD2. V shed 3 bases, J shed 0 bases, and the junction held 5 bases outside the gene matches. Germline V gene data show CDR1 as SGHDN and CDR2 as FVKESK. The CDR3 length is 17 residues. The sequenced CDR3 bases are TGTGCCAGCAGCCAGGGCCGGACTAGCGGGAGCACAGATACG. Amino acid sequence: CASSQGRTSGSTDT. The CDR3 reads in full as CASSQGRTSGSTDTQYF.

This clone was seen repeatedly, ten times or more. From the germline J gene comes the end of the CDR3, since the read stops 3 residues before it. The chain combines TRBV6-4 with TRBJ2-6, with 7 bases matching TRBD1. The V segment lost 4 bases and the J segment 4 bases; nucleotides outside the gene matches: 7. This CDR3 has 16 residues. Germline V lookup: CDR1 MRHNA, CDR2 SNTAGT. Here the CDR3 reads CASSATTGMGANVLTF. CDR3 bases read: TGTGCCAGCAGTGCAACGACAGGGATGGGGGCCAACGTC.